This T cell receptor beta chain was identified during a study of shared clonotypes between healthy human individuals. Overall study results and limits: Shared clonotypes across all four donors exceeded non-shared ones in generation probability. The sharing of 4.5% to 5% of naive CD4 clonotypes was seen across a handful of donors.

The CDR3 is made up of 14 amino acids. Germline assignment: CDR1 MNHNS and CDR2 SASEGT. V was pared by 6 bases and J by 2 bases, with 3 bases of the junction left unmatched. The test was conducted at deep level. Data came from immunoSEQ multiplex PCR; TCRdb stores just in-frame clones and leaves some out. This table holds 1.4 million to 1.5 million clones, more than 95% found once. This clone has just one count. Its specificity is not known. This sequence was found in a man aged 25 to 40 in good health. This rearrangement joins TRBV6-1 to TRBJ1-4; 7 bases line up with TRBD1. Input material: naive CD4+ T cells sorted from blood. Subset denoted: CD45RA+ positively selected. The CDR3 DNA reads as TGTGCCAGCAGCAGACAGGGCACTAATGAAAAACTGTTTTTT. Its translation: CASSRQGTNEKLFF.